The sequence of this TCR beta chain was determined in a study of molecular identifiers for immune sequencing clone quantification (dated by TCRdb to the late 2010s). In terms of the full investigation: For a replicate experiment, the RNA from either around 20,000 or 100,000 naive CD8 T cells was divided into five aliquots, and four of those aliquots went on to sequencing. This methods study used CD8 T cells to benchmark TCR RNA copy counting and molecular-identifier clustering-based TCR repertoire sequencing (MIDCIRS).

Receptors were amplified or captured by PCR. Reads for this sample came from an Illumina HiSeq 4000. Preparation of bulk TCR libraries followed a previously described approach, with the TCR primers listed in Table S5. Purification of total RNA was performed with the Qiagen AllPrep DNA/RNA kit. Before analysis, reads from multiple sequencing runs of the same library were pooled. From the authors' description of their analysis: Reads were retained only if an exact TCR constant sequence was present, and the retained reads were trimmed to 150 nt and grouped according to their 12-nt molecular barcodes. Reads in each barcode group were sub-clustered using a 15% Levenshtein threshold, and a quality-weighted consensus sequence was built for each RNA molecule. Non-functional sequences were removed, as were lower-count sequences one edit away from another. Barcode sub-clusters with fewer than 20% of the maximum read count were removed, based on fitting two negative binomial distributions. In TCRdb, the public reads were trimmed at Q25 with fastp and aligned with MiXCR, with productive beta chains retained. Merged by CDR3 protein, the rows form single entries marked with the most common genes and DNA. TCRdb, not the authors, supplied the V and J calls. The sample yields 65,000 to 70,000 distinct CDR3 sequences; around a sixth were counted once. About 1.5% of the sample is taken by the ten largest.

This clonotype has a handful of counts. Its antigen remains undetermined. The record has no base qualities; no much larger clone is one base away. Broader findings and caveats from the paper: When barcode sub-clustering was left out, chimeric consensus sequences inflated TCR diversity, with chimeras reaching as high as 47%. In CMV-specific effector cells, over 98% of molecules were held by clones above 20 RNA copies, whereas under 1% of molecules were held by such clones in naive cells. Naive libraries contained spiked-in Jurkat TCR RNA (around ten copies' worth), which is not part of the donor repertoire. The sizes of highly expanded clones could end up underestimated when identical TCR molecules share a barcode. Even against a background of roughly 1 million naive CD8 T cells, spiked-in Jurkat TCR RNA amounting to a single cell's worth was reported to be detectable. Modeling gave around 3.3 recovered TCR RNA copies per cell versus 8 to 10 by digital PCR, implying around 31% capture efficiency.

A distance of 13 bases separates the germline ends of V and J, which lose 2 bases and 0 bases respectively. Taken from the germline V gene, the CDR1 and CDR2 loops are SGHNT and YENEEA. The CDR3 sequence holds 16 residues, the cysteine and phenylalanine included. Only the CDR3 DNA is retained, 48 bases long and in frame from the first base. Libraries of naive CD8 T cells were generated from around 20,000 to 990,000 sorted cells, with 10%, 30% or 50% of the purified RNA used. On a BD FACSAria II, naive CD8 T cells were FACS-sorted as CD8+CD4-CCR7+CD45RA+ and collected into RLT Plus buffer. To test detection sensitivity, Jurkat RNA equivalent to approximately nine TCR copies was spiked into samples of about 19,000-1,000,000 naive CD8 T cells. Enrichment of CD8 T cells was done with RosetteSep CD8+ T Cell Enrichment Cocktail plus Ficoll-Paque, and ACK red cell lysis came afterward.

The sample consisted of naive CD8+ T cells from blood, with Jurkat cell RNA spiked in. The cell subset or site label, read with the paper, signifies: FACS-sorted CD8+CD4-CCR7+CD45RA+ naive T cells. The chain is encoded by TRBV11-3 joined to TRBJ1-1; the D gene assignment is ambiguous. This TCR derives from a human donor in good health. Some libraries in this study had Jurkat cell RNA spiked in. The DNA sequence is given as TGTGCCAGCAGCTTACCCCCCCGAAAGATGAACACTGAAGCTTTCTTT. The encoded protein is CASSLPPRKMNTEAFF.